The entry below describes one T cell receptor (beta chain). This record comes from a study of control samples from healthy donors and cancer patients. V trimming: 5 bases; J trimming: 4 bases; junction bases outside the gene matches: 10. This CDR3 comprises 16 residues. CDR1 MRHNA and CDR2 SNTAGT come from the germline V gene. The assay was immunoSEQ multiplex PCR, and TCRdb's table has in-frame clones only and misses some. This sample yields 150,000 to 200,000 clones, of which roughly 88% are seen a single time; approximately 4.9% belongs to the top ten. Source material: blood. The clonotype comes from a woman aged 25 to 39 in good health. The chain employs TRBV6-4 and TRBJ2-2, with TRBD1 matching 7 bases. CDR3 residues: CASSFEQGSGTGELFF. CDR3 sequence (DNA): TGTGCCAGCAGTTTCGAACAGGGGTCGGGCACCGGGGAGCTGTTTTTT.